These 14 T cell receptor beta chains originate from one sample sequenced in a study of blood T cell repertoires in COVID-19. Method: immunoSEQ multiplex PCR; TCRdb's copy keeps in-frame clones and lacks some. Among hundreds of thousands of clones listed, roughly 83% were seen once. Material for sequencing was peripheral blood. All receptors derive from a woman older than 75 with acute or convalescent COVID-19.

The genes are TRBV5-1 and TRBJ2-5; D possibly corresponds to TRBD2 (5 bases). CDR1 and CDR2 from the germline V gene are SGHRS and YFSETQ. V was clipped by 0 bases and J by 5 bases, with 17 bases between them. This CDR3 is built from 16 residues. The CDR3 DNA sequence: TGCGCCAGCAGCTTGGGGACTTCGTCGCGAGGGGAGACCCAGTACTTC. Translation gives CASSLGTSSRGETQYF.

The V and J genes are TRBV28 and TRBJ1-5, with 10 bases that match TRBD1. With 6 bases clipped from V and 11 bases from J, the junction kept 13 bases outside the gene matches. The CDR3 has 15 amino acids. Germline CDR1 and CDR2: MDHEN and SYDVKM. In DNA form, the CDR3 reads TGTGCCAGCAGGGGGACAGGGGTGTTGACTTTGTCCCAGCATTTT. This gives the protein CASRGTGVLTLSQHF. The whole variable domain, remainder taken from reference TRBV28 and TRBJ1-5, is DVKVTQSSRYLVKRTGEKVFLECVQDMDHENMFWYRQDPGLGLRLIYFSYDVKMKEKGDIPEGYSVSREKKERFSLILESASTNQTSMYLCASRGTGVLTLSQHFGDGTRLSIL.

The V call is TRBV11-2, the J call TRBJ2-3; 8 positions match TRBD2. Looked up from germline, CDR1 is SGHAT and CDR2 is FQNNGV. The CDR3 runs 15 residues. V was clipped by 4 bases and J by 13 bases; unmatched bases: 16. The CDR3 sequence: CASSSTGGEGAPEYF. DNA of the CDR3: TGTGCCAGCAGCTCAACCGGGGGGGAAGGGGCCCCGGAGTATTTT.

CDR3 amino acids: CASSRQGRETQYF. In DNA form, the CDR3 reads TGTGCCAGCAGCCGACAGGGGAGAGAGACCCAGTACTTC. This sequence joins TRBV7-6 and TRBJ2-5; 8 nucleotides align to TRBD1. Germline loops: CDR1 SGHVS, CDR2 FNYEAQ. This CDR3 region has 13 residues. Trimming cost V 5 bases and J 4 bases; bases outside gene matches: 3. The full variable domain, in which reference TRBV7-6 and TRBJ2-5 provide the parts outside the CDR3, is GAGVSQSPRYKVTKRGQDVALRCDPISGHVSLYWYRQALGQGPEFLTYFNYEAQQDKSGLPNDRFSAERPEGSISTLTIQRTEQRDSAMYRCASSRQGRETQYFGPGTRLLVL.

The chain employs TRBV27 and TRBJ1-5, with 9 bases lining up with TRBD1. The CDR3 runs to 16 residues. Germline V gives CDR1 MNHEY, CDR2 SMNVEV (reference sequence). The V segment lost 6 bases and the J segment 3 bases; nucleotides outside the gene matches: 9. The DNA of the CDR3 is TGTGCCAGCAGCCCAGACCGGGACAGGGTCAATCAGCCCCAGCATTTT. It specifies CASSPDRDRVNQPQHF.

The chain employs TRBV6-4 and TRBJ2-7; 9 bases map to TRBD1. The CDR3 covers 18 residues. Germline loops: CDR1 MRHNA, CDR2 SNTAGT. Trimming cost V 6 bases and J 2 bases; bases outside gene matches: 17. CDR3 sequence reads: CASSHRGRTGVTTYEQYF. The CDR3 DNA reads TGTGCCAGCAGCCACCGGGGCCGGACAGGGGTCACTACCTACGAGCAGTACTTC.

The CDR3 is CASRNDGTGSNEQFF. CDR3 nucleotide sequence: TGTGCCAGCAGAAATGACGGGACAGGGTCCAATGAGCAGTTCTTC. V usage is TRBV11-2 and J usage is TRBJ2-1, with 9 bases lining up with TRBD1. The CDR3 runs 15 residues. Germline CDR1 SGHAT, CDR2 FQNNGV. Unmatched junction bases numbered 9, after V lost 6 bases and J lost 6 bases.

The chain has TRBV2 and TRBJ2-3; 7 bases are shared with TRBD2. The CDR3 length is 17 residues. Germline CDR1 is SNHLY and CDR2 is FYNNEI. Losses at the gene ends were 6 bases for V and 0 bases for J; bases not matched to a gene: 12. The CDR3 reads CASSLGKLARSTDTQYF. The CDR3 bases are TGTGCCAGCAGCCTCGGCAAACTAGCGCGAAGCACAGATACGCAGTATTTT.

This chain uses TRBV28 with TRBJ2-3, with D possibly TRBD1 on 5 matching bases. The CDR3 sequence is 14 residues long. Per germline, CDR1 MDHEN and CDR2 SYDVKM. The V end lost 4 bases, the J end lost 0 bases, and 8 bases lay between the germline ends. The DNA for the CDR3 is TGTGCCAGCAGTTCGAGACAGAGCACAGATACGCAGTATTTT. Translating gives CASSSRQSTDTQYF.

The gene calls are TRBV25-1 and TRBJ2-7; 7 nucleotides line up with TRBD2. Trimming removed 2 bases from V and 9 bases from J; junction bases left unmatched: 7. The CDR3 loop spans 13 amino acids. Germline lookup yields CDR1 MGHDK and CDR2 SYGVNS. The CDR3: CASSEIGLGGQYF. CDR3 bases: TGTGCCAGCAGTGAAATAGGACTAGGCGGGCAGTACTTC.

The chain combines TRBV23-1 with TRBJ1-5; no reliable D call. TRBV23-1 is designated an ORF whose function remains uncertain. This CDR3 is built from 13 residues. With 7 bases removed from V and 1 base from J, the gap between germline ends came to 8 bases. The CDR3 protein is CASTPASNQPQHF. The CDR3 nucleotides are TGCGCCAGCACCCCAGCGAGCAATCAGCCCCAGCATTTT.

This clone has more than one count but fewer than ten. This chain connects TRBV6-1 to TRBJ1-2; D unresolved. Germline V gives CDR1 MNHNS, CDR2 SASEGT. This CDR3 has 13 amino acids. The V and J ends lost 3 bases and 0 bases respectively, with 5 bases between them. The CDR3 DNA follows: TGTGCCAGCAGTGACCGTCCTAACTATGGCTACACCTTC. Encoded protein: CASSDRPNYGYTF.

This chain joins TRBV9 and TRBJ2-7; D might be TRBD2 (5 bases). V lost 4 bases and J 2 bases, leaving 16 bases between the germline ends. The germline V gene encodes CDR1 SGDLS and CDR2 YYNGEE. The CDR3 runs 15 residues. This CDR3 reads CASSPSGWTAYEQYF. The CDR3 bases are TGTGCCAGCAGCCCTTCCGGTTGGACTGCCTACGAGCAGTACTTC. The full variable domain, its missing parts supplied by reference TRBV9 and TRBJ2-7, is DSGVTQTPKHLITATGQRVTLRCSPRSGDLSVYWYQQSLDQGLQFLIQYYNGEERAKGNILERFSAQQFPDLHSELNLSSLELGDSALYFCASSPSGWTAYEQYFGPGTRLTVT.

V gene TRBV5-1 combines with J gene TRBJ2-1, with D perhaps TRBD2 (7 bases). The CDR3 contains 15 residues. Trimming stripped 0 bases from V and 7 bases from J, with 14 bases between. The germline V gene encodes CDR1 SGHRS and CDR2 YFSETQ. The CDR3 here is CASSLETGGRNEQFF. DNA for the CDR3: TGCGCCAGCAGCTTGGAGACGGGGGGCCGGAATGAGCAGTTCTTC. Full variable domain (rest looked up from reference TRBV5-1 and TRBJ2-1): KAGVTQTPRYLIKTRGQQVTLSCSPISGHRSVSWYQQTPGQGLQFLFEYFSETQRNKGNFPGRFSGRQFSNSRSEMNVSTLELGDSALYLCASSLETGGRNEQFFGPGTRLTVL.